This T cell receptor (beta chain) was captured by sequencing in a study of control samples from healthy donors and cancer patients. The protocol was immunoSEQ multiplex PCR, while the TCRdb copy is restricted to in-frame clones and leaves out a portion. The sample includes 90,000 to 130,000 clones, roughly 90% of them seen just once. CDR1 is KGHDR, CDR2 SFDVKD, per germline. The length of the CDR3 is 16 residues. J gave up 7 bases and V 4 bases, and 7 bases lay outside the gene matches. Sequenced: PBMCs. This clonotype originated in a woman aged 55-70 years with lung cancer. The V gene is TRBV24-1, the J gene TRBJ2-1; 12 positions agree with TRBD2. CDR3 residues: CATSDPLAGGPNEQFF. The CDR3 bases are TGTGCCACCAGTGACCCCCTAGCGGGAGGGCCAAATGAGCAGTTCTTC.